The clone carrying this T cell receptor (delta chain) was counted only a few times. Its cognate antigen is unknown. This CDR3 has 17 residues. The germline V and J ends were trimmed by 5 bases and 7 bases, with 26 bases remaining between them. Germline-derived CDR1 and CDR2 are TSWWSYY and QGS. RNA was extracted from the cells and then reverse transcribed. Multiplex PCR used pooled V-gene forward primers and a constant-region reverse primer to amplify CDR3s. TCRdb re-analyzed the multiplex PCR reads via CATT. The data hold more than 25,000 delta-chain clones, with about 7.4% observed a single time. Alphabeta T cells were depleted, then CD3+ Vdelta1+ Vdelta2- thymocytes were FACS-sorted. Sorted Vdelta1+ thymocytes were about 97% to 99.6% pure. These data originate in a study of Vδ1+ human thymocytes. Overall study findings and caveats: The authors advised highly purified populations and single-cell validation. About 20% of thymic delta-chain sequences were Vdelta2, with few Vdelta3, unlike blood Vdelta1+ controls. In the thymus, TRG and TRD repertoires looked highly polyclonal with Gaussian CDR3 lengths.

This sequence originates from a girl less than two years old who had congenital heart surgery. The gene calls are TRDV1 and TRDJ1, with a weak D call TRDD2 (5 bases). The material sequenced was Vdelta1+ gamma-delta thymocytes from the thymus. Subset in this sample: FACS-sorted CD3+ TCRalphabeta- TCRVdelta1+ TCRVdelta2- thymocytes. In nucleotides, the CDR3 is TGTGCTCTTGGGCACCCTCTTCCCGTACGGTCACCCCCTAAACTCATCTTT. Encoded protein: CALGHPLPVRSPPKLIF.